Listed below are T cell receptor beta chains from one sample, sequenced in a study of STAT5B mutations in CD4+ large granular lymphocyte leukemia. Profiled with immunoSEQ multiplex PCR; TCRdb holds only in-frame clones, not every one. The top ten hold approximately 0.32% of the sample, which has about 40,000 clones, less than 85% seen once. Sequencing was carried out using CD4+ T cells from blood buffy coats. These receptors were taken from a human donor in good health. Both conserved end residues are part of each CDR3. Fields, in order: clone size, J gene, D gene, CDR3 length, V gene, CDR3 protein, CDR3 DNA. A D gene is named only where the DNA matches it firmly. Size is stated for part of the rows, as once, few or many counts, or as a class when the clone is expanded.

>-|TRBJ1-4|-|14|TRBV15
CATSRAPGDEKLFF
TGTGCCACCAGCAGAGCCCCGGGGGATGAAAAACTGTTTTTT
>-|TRBJ1-5|-|15|TRBV30
CAWSRSGVLNQPQHF
TGTGCCTGGAGTAGAAGTGGGGTCCTGAATCAGCCCCAGCATTTT
>-|TRBJ1-1|-|14|TRBV5-5
CATGWGVGNTEAFF
TGTGCCACAGGATGGGGGGTCGGGAACACTGAAGCTTTCTTT
>-|TRBJ2-5|-|13|TRBV29-1
CSVAVAGTETQYF
TGCAGCGTTGCCGTGGCAGGGACAGAGACCCAGTACTTC
>-|TRBJ2-2|TRBD1|15|TRBV7-3
CASSSRQGGDGELFF
TGTGCCAGCAGCTCCAGACAGGGGGGGGACGGGGAGCTGTTTTTT
>-|TRBJ2-2|TRBD2|16|TRBV5-1
CASNSQAGVDTGELFF
TGCGCCAGCAATTCTCAAGCGGGGGTCGATACCGGGGAGCTGTTTTTT
>-|TRBJ2-2|TRBD2|15|TRBV2
CASSETSGATGELFF
TGTGCCAGCAGTGAGACTAGCGGAGCCACCGGGGAGCTGTTTTTT
>-|TRBJ1-3|-|17|TRBV25-1
CASSEYTFGQLGNTIYF
TGTGCCAGCAGTGAATATACGTTCGGACAGCTGGGAAACACCATATATTTT
>-|TRBJ2-5|TRBD1|14|TRBV7-8
CASAPGQGMETQYF
TGTGCCAGCGCCCCGGGACAGGGGATGGAGACCCAGTACTTC
>-|TRBJ1-5|-|15|TRBV2
CASSEGGFRNQPQHF
TGTGCCAGCAGTGAGGGGGGTTTTCGCAATCAGCCCCAGCATTTT
>-|TRBJ2-1|-|13|TRBV7-2
CASSFQGPNEQFF
TGTGCCAGCAGCTTTCAGGGCCCAAATGAGCAGTTCTTC
>-|TRBJ1-1|TRBD1|14|TRBV19
CASRRRGLVTEAFF
TGTGCCAGCCGAAGGAGGGGGCTGGTAACTGAAGCTTTCTTT
>-|TRBJ1-1|-|12|TRBV6-5
CASRPAPGLDIF
TGTGCCAGCAGGCCCGCCCCGGGCCTGGATATCTTT
>few|TRBJ1-2|-|12|TRBV11-2
CASSLGVGGYTF
TGTGCCAGCAGCTTAGGTGTGGGAGGCTACACCTTC
>-|TRBJ1-2|-|14|TRBV7-9
CASSLMDTNYGYTF
TGTGCCAGCAGCTTAATGGACACTAACTATGGCTACACCTTC
>-|TRBJ1-3|-|14|TRBV6-6
CASSTVLLGNTIYF
TGTGCCAGTTCAACGGTCCTCCTCGGAAACACCATATATTTT
>-|TRBJ2-3|-|13|TRBV6-1
CASTGGDGDTQYF
TGTGCCAGCACCGGCGGTGACGGGGATACGCAGTATTTT
>-|TRBJ1-4|-|14|TRBV19
CASNPGETNEKLFF
TGTGCCAGTAACCCGGGGGAAACTAATGAAAAACTGTTTTTT
>-|TRBJ2-2|TRBD1|20|TRBV5-1
CASSSPPGQGLFANTGELFF
TGCGCCAGCAGCTCACCACCGGGACAGGGGCTGTTCGCGAACACCGGGGAGCTGTTTTTT
>-|TRBJ2-5|-|13|TRBV9
CASTGGSGETQYF
TGTGCCAGCACGGGGGGCTCGGGGGAGACCCAGTACTTC
>few|TRBJ2-7|TRBD2|14|TRBV10-1
CASSDGGSTYEQYF
TGCGCCAGCAGTGACGGCGGGAGTACCTACGAGCAGTACTTC
>-|TRBJ2-1|-|18|TRBV7-9
CASSLGRTVLSSYNEQFF
TGTGCCAGCAGCTTAGGGCGAACGGTACTGAGCTCCTACAATGAGCAGTTCTTC
>-|TRBJ2-1|-|15|TRBV19
CASSTPRPPYNEQFF
TGTGCCAGTAGTACCCCCCGTCCCCCCTACAATGAGCAGTTCTTC
>-|TRBJ2-3|TRBD2|16|TRBV19
CASSIDQAGATDTQYF
TGTGCCAGTAGTATAGATCAAGCGGGAGCCACAGATACGCAGTATTTT
>-|TRBJ2-3|TRBD2|17|TRBV4-3
CASSRLSGGGPSDTQYF
TGCGCCAGCAGCCGCCTCTCTGGCGGGGGGCCCTCGGATACGCAGTATTTT
>-|TRBJ1-2|-|15|TRBV6-5
CASSYLGGPNYGYTF
TGTGCCAGCAGTTACCTGGGGGGCCCTAACTATGGCTACACCTTC
>-|TRBJ2-7|-|13|TRBV6-5
CASGRSGGYEQYF
TGTGCCAGCGGACGTAGCGGAGGTTACGAGCAGTACTTC
>-|TRBJ2-7|TRBD2|14|TRBV6-5
CASTPGGHPYEQYF
TGTGCCAGCACCCCGGGGGGGCATCCCTACGAGCAGTACTTC
>-|TRBJ2-2|-|15|TRBV4-3
CASGLGQPNTGELFF
TGCGCCAGCGGCCTAGGACAGCCGAACACCGGGGAGCTGTTTTTT
>-|TRBJ2-1|TRBD1|15|TRBV29-1
CSVAWGQGTHNEQFF
TGCAGCGTTGCCTGGGGACAGGGCACGCACAATGAGCAGTTCTTC
>-|TRBJ2-7|-|13|TRBV27
CASSSRVSYEQYF
TGTGCCAGCAGTTCCAGGGTTTCCTACGAGCAGTACTTC
>-|TRBJ2-5|TRBD2|15|TRBV10-3
CAISPSGGEEETQYF
TGTGCCATCAGCCCTAGCGGAGGGGAGGAAGAGACCCAGTACTTC
>-|TRBJ1-2|-|17|TRBV6-1
CASSEVLAALSNYGYTF
TGTGCCAGCAGTGAAGTACTAGCCGCCCTTTCTAACTATGGCTACACCTTC